This T cell receptor (beta chain) was identified in a study of T cell responses to AZD1222 COVID-19 vaccine (dated by TCRdb to the early 2020s). About the full investigation: A total of just over 230 trial participants underwent TCR sequencing, of whom 200 to 220 had received two doses of AZD1222 and about 26 had received two doses of the MenACWY control vaccine. Trial participants were enrolled by age into 18-55, 56-69 and 70-plus year subgroups, with 148, 28 and 57 TCR-sequenced participants respectively. The study at large found these results: The 56-69-year group was small, and its depth increase did not reach significance, likely because of low power. Reportedly, almost half of the unique spike-specific TCRs recognized epitopes lying outside the regions that are mutated in the B.1.351 and B.1.1.7 variants. Conclusions about previously exposed vaccinees are limited because only six or seven AZD1222 recipients were SARS-CoV-2 seropositive at baseline. Most participants were white British and females outnumbered males, and the authors suggested that clonal diversity may have been underestimated. After two AZD1222 doses, spike-specific TCR breadth and depth were significantly higher than at day 0 and than in MenACWY recipients. The vaccine-associated CD4 TCRs covered the entire spike protein, and the dominant responses fell in regions 160-218 and 743-854. Because no day 14 peak-response samples were available, the repertoires could be characterized only after the peak T cell response.

Remarks on this clone: It has no known antigen specificity. Base quality data are lacking; no much larger clone is found one base away.

Read against the paper, the sample's time point label means: about 28 days (+/-7) after the second vaccine dose. AZD1222 recipients given second doses at about 4 weeks or at about 12 weeks were pooled, since spike-specific TCR depth and breadth were not found to differ between the two schedules. Samples from vaccinated people were obtained from the UK trials COV001 and COV002, which included a single-blind randomized controlled phase 2/3 trial of AZD1222 (ChAdOx1 nCoV-19) in healthy adults. For TCRbeta chain sequencing, PBMC samples were collected from trial participants at day 0 and at day 28 after the second dose. The CDR3 regions of human TCRbeta chains were subjected to immunosequencing. On the authors' methods: TCRs in the repertoires were compared against a reference library of SARS-CoV-2-specific TCRs that had been generated with the MIRA antigen-specificity platform. Breadth was defined as the fraction of unique TCRs that were SARS-CoV-2-associated, and depth was defined as the fraction of total T cells that were SARS-CoV-2-associated. Using the MIRA data, every spike-specific TCR was mapped to the spike region that the TCR reacted to and assigned to either a CD4 or a CD8 class. Log10-transformed breadth and depth values were compared by one-way ANOVA with Sidak's multiple comparisons tests. The table comes from immuneACCESS by way of TCRdb, which keeps in-frame sequences with V and J called. Part of the clones is missing from these tables; in studies checked, under half for an unresolved V gene and the rest for unknown reasons. V and J calls and clone size follow that table, whereas D and trimming were derived from the DNA. The sample contains about 140,000 clones, 86% of them found a single time. Together, the top ten hold roughly 5.1% of the sample.

The sequencing here drew on peripheral blood, taken 28 days after the second AZD1222 dose. This receptor was taken from an adult who received the AZD1222 COVID-19 vaccine.

Here the CDR3 is given as CASSQEGRSNQPQHF. The DNA sequence is given as TGTGCCAGCAGCCAAGAGGGACGGAGCAATCAGCCCCAGCATTTT. The chain is assembled from TRBV4-2 and TRBJ1-5; TRBD1 is a weak D gene call, 5 bases matching. V loses 0 bases of germline sequence and J loses 1 base, and the interval between the two ends is 7 bases. CDR1 LGHNA and CDR2 YNFKEQ were looked up in the germline V gene. The CDR3 holds 15 amino acids from the cysteine to the phenylalanine. The kept DNA is CDR3 alone, 45 bases in frame from the first base.